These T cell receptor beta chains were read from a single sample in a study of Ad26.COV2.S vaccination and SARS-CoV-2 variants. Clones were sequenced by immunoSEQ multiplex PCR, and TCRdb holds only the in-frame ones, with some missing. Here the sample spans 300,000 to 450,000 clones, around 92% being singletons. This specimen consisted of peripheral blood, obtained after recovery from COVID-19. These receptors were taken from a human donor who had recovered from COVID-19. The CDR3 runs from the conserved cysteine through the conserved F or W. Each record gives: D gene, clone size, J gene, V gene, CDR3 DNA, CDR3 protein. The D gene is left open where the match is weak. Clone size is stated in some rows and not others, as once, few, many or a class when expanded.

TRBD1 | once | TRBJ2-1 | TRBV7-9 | TGTGCCAGCAGGACCGGCAGGGGGCTGAATGAGCAGTTCTTC | CASRTGRGLNEQFF
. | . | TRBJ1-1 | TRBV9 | TGTGCCAGCAGCGCCGGGACCCCGCAGGGAGCTTTCTTT | CASSAGTPQGAFF
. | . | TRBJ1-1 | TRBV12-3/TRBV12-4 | TGTGCCAGCAGTCCCGACCTGCACACTGAAGCTTTCTTT | CASSPDLHTEAFF
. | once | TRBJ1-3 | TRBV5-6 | TGTGCCAGCAGCCAGGGACGGAGATTTATCTCTGGAAACACCATATATTTT | CASSQGRRFISGNTIYF
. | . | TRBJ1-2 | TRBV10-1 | TGCGCCAGCAGTGAGGCCGGTAACTATGGCTACACCTTC | CASSEAGNYGYTF
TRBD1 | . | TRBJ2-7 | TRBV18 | TGTGCCAGCTGTTCCTCGGGACAGGGGAACCACGAGCAGTACTTC | CASCSSGQGNHEQYF
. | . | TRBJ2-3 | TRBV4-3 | TGCGCCAGCAGCCAAGATAATCTGGGTCAGGGGAGCACAGATACGCAGTATTTT | CASSQDNLGQGSTDTQYF
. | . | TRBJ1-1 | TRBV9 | TGTGCCAGCAGCGGGGGGGGCACTGCTGAAGCTTTCTTT | CASSGGGTAEAFF
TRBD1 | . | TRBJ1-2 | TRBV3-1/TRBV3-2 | TGTGCCAGCAGCCAAGGGAGGACAGGGGTGGTTAACTATGGCTACACCTTC | CASSQGRTGVVNYGYTF
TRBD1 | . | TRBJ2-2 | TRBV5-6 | TGTGCCAGCAGCCCCAGGGGGACGGCCGGGGAGCTGTTTTTT | CASSPRGTAGELFF
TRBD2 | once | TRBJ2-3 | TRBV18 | TGTGCCAGCTCACCCTCTAGCGGGGGTACCACAGATACGCAGTATTTT | CASSPSSGGTTDTQYF
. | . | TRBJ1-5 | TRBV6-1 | TGTGCCAGCAGTGCCCGGGCCGACGTGAACAGAGGCAATCAGCCCCAGCATTTT | CASSARADVNRGNQPQHF
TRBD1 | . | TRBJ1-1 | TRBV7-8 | TGTGCCAGCAGCGCAGGACAGGGGTTGAGTGAAGCTTTCTTT | CASSAGQGLSEAFF
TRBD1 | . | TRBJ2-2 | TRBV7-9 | TGTGCCAGCAGCCCACCCGTTCCCGGGACAGGTATCTCCGGGGAGCTGTTTTTT | CASSPPVPGTGISGELFF
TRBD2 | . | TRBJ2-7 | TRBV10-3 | TGTGCCATCAGTGAGGCGGGGGGCCAATACGAGCAGTACTTC | CAISEAGGQYEQYF
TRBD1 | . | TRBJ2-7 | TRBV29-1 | TGCAGCGTCCCCGGGACAGGGAGCTCCTACGAGCAGTACTTC | CSVPGTGSSYEQYF
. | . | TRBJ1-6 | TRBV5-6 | TGTGCCAGCAGCTTTTATTCGAGTTCACCCCTCCACTTT | CASSFYSSSPLHF
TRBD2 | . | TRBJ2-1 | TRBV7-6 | TGTGCCAGCAGCTTAGAGGCTAGCGGGGGGTCCTACAATGAGCAGTTCTTC | CASSLEASGGSYNEQFF
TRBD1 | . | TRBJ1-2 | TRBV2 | TGTGCCAGCAGTGGGACAGGGGGCAATGGCTACACCTTC | CASSGTGGNGYTF
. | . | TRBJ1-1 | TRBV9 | TGTGCCAGCAGCGACCCCTGGACTTCCACTGAAGCTTTCTTT | CASSDPWTSTEAFF
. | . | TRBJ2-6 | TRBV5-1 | TGCGCCAGCAGCTTGCAGGGGTCCCGGGTGGGGGCCAACGTCCTGACTTTC | CASSLQGSRVGANVLTF
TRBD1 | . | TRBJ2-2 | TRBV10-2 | TGCGCCAGCGAACAGGGGGCCGGGGAGCTGTTTTTT | CASEQGAGELFF
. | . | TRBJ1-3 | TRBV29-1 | TGCAGCGTGGTGGACAGCTCTGGAAACACCATATATTTT | CSVVDSSGNTIYF
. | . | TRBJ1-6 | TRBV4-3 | TGCGCCAGCAGCCAAGTTCCCGGCGGAAATAATTCACCCCTCCACTTT | CASSQVPGGNNSPLHF
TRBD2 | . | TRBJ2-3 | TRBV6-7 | TGTGCCAGCAGTTACTCGAACCGGCTCCCTACTAGCGGGGAACGTCCAACCTGCACAGATACGCAGTATTTT | CASSYSNRLPTSGERPTCTDTQYF
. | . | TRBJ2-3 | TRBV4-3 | TGCGCCAGCAGCCAAGTCGTTTTAGGCGGCACAGATACGCAGTATTTT | CASSQVVLGGTDTQYF
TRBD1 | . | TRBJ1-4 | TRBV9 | TGTGCCAGCAGCAACGGACAGGGGGCGGGGGAAAAACTGTTTTTT | CASSNGQGAGEKLFF
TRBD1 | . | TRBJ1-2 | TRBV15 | TGTGCCACCAGCAGGGAAGACAGGGCATATGGCTACACCTTC | CATSREDRAYGYTF
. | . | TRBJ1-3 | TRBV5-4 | TGTGCCAGCAGCTTAGCATCCGGAAACACCATATATTTT | CASSLASGNTIYF
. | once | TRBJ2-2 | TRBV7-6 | TGTGCCAGCAGCCACCTGAGGCCCCCGAACACCGGGGAGCTGTTTTTT | CASSHLRPPNTGELFF
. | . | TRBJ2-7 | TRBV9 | TGTGCCAGCAGCTCTACAGGGCTACGATCGTCCGAGCAGTACTTC | CASSSTGLRSSEQYF
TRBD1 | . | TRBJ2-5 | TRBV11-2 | TGTGCCAGCAGCACCTACAGGGGCCGAGAAGAGACCCAGTACTTC | CASSTYRGREETQYF
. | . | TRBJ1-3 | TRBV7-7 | TGTGCCAGCAGCTCCGCGCTCGGAGAAGGAAACACCATATATTTT | CASSSALGEGNTIYF
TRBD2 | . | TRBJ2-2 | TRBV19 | TGTGCCAGTAGTCGCCTAGCGGGGGGGCTTAGCACCGGGGAGCTGTTTTTT | CASSRLAGGLSTGELFF
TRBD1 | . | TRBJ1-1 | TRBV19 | TGTGCCAGTAGTCTAACAGGGGGGCTTCCTGAAGCTTTCTTT | CASSLTGGLPEAFF
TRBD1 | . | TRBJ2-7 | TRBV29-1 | TGCAGCGTTGAAGACAGGGGGTCCTCCTACGAGCAGTACTTC | CSVEDRGSSYEQYF
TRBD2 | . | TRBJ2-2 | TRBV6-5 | TGTGCCAGCAGTCACGCGGGGGGCATCGGGGAGCTGTTTTTT | CASSHAGGIGELFF
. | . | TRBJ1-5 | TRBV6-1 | TGTGCCAGCAGTGAAGACCCTCGGGACAACCGGCATTTT | CASSEDPRDNRHF
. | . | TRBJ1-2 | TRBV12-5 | TGTGCTAGTGGTTTGCCCAGTGGCGATGGCTACACCTTC | CASGLPSGDGYTF
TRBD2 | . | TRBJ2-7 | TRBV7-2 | TGTGCCAGCACCGTGGATCTAGCGGGGGGTATCCAGTACTTC | CASTVDLAGGIQYF
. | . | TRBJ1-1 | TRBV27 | TGTGCCAGCAGTCCTCATAAGCGGGGCACTGAAGCTTTCTTT | CASSPHKRGTEAFF
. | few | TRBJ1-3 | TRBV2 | TGTGCCAGCAGGCTCGAGAACTCTGGAAACACCATATATTTT | CASRLENSGNTIYF
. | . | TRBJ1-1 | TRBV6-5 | TGTGCCAGCAGTTACTATCAAGTGGACACTGAAGCTTTCTTT | CASSYYQVDTEAFF
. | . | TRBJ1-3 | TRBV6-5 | TGTGCCAGCAGTCCCGGGCCCATAGGGAACACCATATATTTT | CASSPGPIGNTIYF
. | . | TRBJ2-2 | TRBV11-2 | TGTGCCAGCAGCCTAGGGGTACCCGGGGAGCTGTTTTTT | CASSLGVPGELFF